The present entry profiles one TCR beta chain with its context. Profiled with immunoSEQ multiplex PCR; TCRdb holds only in-frame clones, not every one. The sample contains roughly 230,000 clones, around 83% of which appear only once. This entry belongs to a study of blood T cell repertoires in COVID-19. The CDR3 extends over 15 amino acids. J was trimmed by 2 bases and V by 5 bases; bases with no gene match: 3. From germline, CDR1 is SGHTA and CDR2 FQGNSA. The TCR comes from a man aged 40-49 years with acute or convalescent COVID-19. The chain employs TRBV7-2 and TRBJ1-5; TRBD1 matches 10 bases. Material: peripheral blood. The CDR3 DNA follows: TGTGCCAGCAGCAGCGGACAGGGGGGCAATCAGCCCCAGCATTTT. It translates to CASSSGQGGNQPQHF.